The clone carrying this TCR beta chain was picked up many times. Its antigen remains unknown. This sample is drawn from a study of CD8 T cells in ankylosing spondylitis. Study-level findings and limits: Blood from ankylosing spondylitis patients appeared to carry a characteristic roughly 8-variant TCR beta motif. As for the disease-linked clones, they showed a CD8+ phenotype and occurred at relatively low frequencies in peripheral blood. From matched ankylosing spondylitis synovial fluid, disease-linked clones were reportedly recovered at significantly enriched levels. There were earlier reports of some motif variants in reactive arthritis synovial fluid and blood.

Trimming pared 5 bases from V and 9 bases from J, leaving 20 bases between. This CDR3 has 15 amino acids. Germline V CDR1 and CDR2: MNHEY, SMNVEV (reference sequence). TCRdb re-analysed the 5' RACE reads in MiXCR, keeping a single row per CDR3 protein. Seen here are approximately 25,000 distinct CDR3 sequences, over 7% observed once, and the top ten hold around 30%. This rearrangement joins TRBV27 to TRBJ2-4; tentative D call: TRBD1 (6 bases). This clonotype was obtained from a male donor with ankylosing spondylitis or in good health (not recorded which). The specimen sequenced was blood. CDR3 nucleotide sequence: TGTGCCAGCAGTCCCTACAAGGGGGTTGGGGGCATTCAGTACTTC. Translation gives CASSPYKGVGGIQYF.